A selection of T cell receptor beta chains follows, all from one sample in a study of identical twins. TCRdb re-derived calls from the 5' RACE reads in MiXCR, one entry per CDR3 protein. In the table there are just over 500,000 distinct CDR3 sequences, around 20% of which are singletons. The same specimen was also included in a second study, on T cells expressing NK-cell markers.

The sequencing input was CD4+ T cells sorted from blood. These receptors came from a woman between 18 and 30 years old in good health. Each CDR3 is given with its conserved first and last residue. D genes are given only for firm matches. Where a row states a size, it is once, few, many or the class of an expanded clone; other rows omit it.

clone_size j_call v_call d_call cdr3_nt cdr3_aa
few TRBJ1-1 TRBV7-8 . TGTGCCAGCAGCGAAGGGTGGCTGGCTTTCTTT CASSEGWLAFF
. TRBJ2-1 TRBV11-3 . TGTGCCAGCAGCTTCCCTCTTACCGAGCAGTTCTTC CASSFPLTEQFF
few TRBJ2-7 TRBV20-1 . TGCAGTGCTAGCAAGTCGGATAACACCTACGAGCAGTACTTC CSASKSDNTYEQYF
. TRBJ2-5 TRBV7-9 . TGTGCCAGCAGCCCCTATGAAGAGACCCAGTACTTC CASSPYEETQYF
. TRBJ2-4 TRBV20-1 TRBD2 TGCAGTGCCAGGACGGGGGGAAGAGCCAAAAACATTCAGTACTTC CSARTGGRAKNIQYF
. TRBJ2-3 TRBV10-3 TRBD2 TGTGCCATCAGCACCCCGGGACTAGCGGGAAGATTAGGCACAGATACGCAGTATTTT CAISTPGLAGRLGTDTQYF
few TRBJ1-5 TRBV6-5 . TGTGCCAGCAGTTACTCGTCAATGAGCAATCAGCCCCAGCATTTT CASSYSSMSNQPQHF
few TRBJ2-1 TRBV20-1 TRBD1 TGCAGTGCCCGGACAGGGGAGAGGGAGGAGCAGTTCTTC CSARTGEREEQFF
few TRBJ1-4 TRBV5-1 . TGCGCCAGCAGCTTGAGAGGGGCTGGGGAAAAACTGTTTTTT CASSLRGAGEKLFF
. TRBJ1-2 TRBV12-3/TRBV12-4 . TGTGCCAGCAGTCCACAGTGGCCCTTCTATGGCTACACCTTC CASSPQWPFYGYTF
many TRBJ2-7 TRBV6-1 TRBD2 TGTGCCAGCAGCCGGACTAGTCAGGCCGCCGAGCAGTACTTC CASSRTSQAAEQYF
few TRBJ1-3 TRBV6-6 . TGTGCCAGCAGAGGGGGATCTGGAAACACCATATATTTT CASRGGSGNTIYF
. TRBJ2-7 TRBV7-2 . TGTGCCAGCAGCTTAAAGGTGTATATCTCCGGGGTCGAGCAGTACTTC CASSLKVYISGVEQYF
few TRBJ2-5 TRBV3-1 . TGTGCCAGCAGCCAAGTAGTTGGACAAGAGACCCAGTACTTC CASSQVVGQETQYF
few TRBJ2-5 TRBV24-1 . TGTGCCACAAAAAGGGGGATAAAAGAGACCCAGTACTTC CATKRGIKETQYF
. TRBJ1-2 TRBV3-1 . TGTGCCAGCAGCCAAGGTCTAGTAGGCGGCTACACCTTC CASSQGLVGGYTF
. TRBJ1-2 TRBV12-3/TRBV12-4 . TGTGCCAGCAGTAACAGGACCCACTATGGCTACACCTTC CASSNRTHYGYTF
few TRBJ1-5 TRBV6-5 . TGTGCCAGCAGTTACCGTATTGAATCGGCCCAGCATTTT CASSYRIESAQHF
many TRBJ1-3 TRBV29-1 . TGCAGCGCGGGGAGTGGAAACACCATATATTTT CSAGSGNTIYF
few TRBJ2-2 TRBV10-3 . TGTGCCATCAGTGATTTCTTCCGTACCGACACCGGGGAGCTGTTTTTT CAISDFFRTDTGELFF
. TRBJ1-2 TRBV29-1 TRBD1 TGCAGCGTAGACAGGGTTGGGAGTGGCTACACCTTC CSVDRVGSGYTF
. TRBJ2-1 TRBV5-1 TRBD2 TGCGCCAGCAGCGGGCGGGGAGGGCCCTCCTACAATGAGCAGTTCTTC CASSGRGGPSYNEQFF
few TRBJ2-5 TRBV20-1 . TGCAGTATAAGACGGACAGCCAAAGAGACCCAGTACTTC CSIRRTAKETQYF
few TRBJ2-5 TRBV5-1 . TGCGCCAGCAGCTTGGTCGTAGGGGAGGAGACCCAGTACTTC CASSLVVGEETQYF
few TRBJ2-3 TRBV18 TRBD2 TGTGCCAGCTCACTTCTAGCGGAGAGAGATACGCAGTATTTT CASSLLAERDTQYF
. TRBJ1-1 TRBV12-3/TRBV12-4 . TGTGCCAGCAGTACCCCGGGGCTTGTCCACGAAGCTTTCTTT CASSTPGLVHEAFF
. TRBJ2-7 TRBV10-3 TRBD1 TGTGCCATCAGTGAGACTGGGACAGCGTCCTACGAGCAGTACTTC CAISETGTASYEQYF
. TRBJ2-6 TRBV5-1 . TGCGCCAGCAGCTTGGTAGTTGGGCCTGGGGCCAACGTCCTGACTTTC CASSLVVGPGANVLTF
few TRBJ2-7 TRBV20-1 . TGCAGTGCTAGAGATGGAACGCTAAGGGGAGGATGGCAGTACTTC CSARDGTLRGGWQYF
. TRBJ2-1 TRBV4-3 . TGCGCCAGCAGCCAAGATCAGGGTAGCGTTGAGCAGTTCTTC CASSQDQGSVEQFF
few TRBJ1-6 TRBV10-3 . TGTGCCATCAGCGCCGGGACTTCCAACTCCTATAATTCACCCCTCCACTTT CAISAGTSNSYNSPLHF
. TRBJ2-2 TRBV10-3 . TGTGCCATCCGCCGCCGGGGCCTGAACACCGGGGAGCTGTTTTTT CAIRRRGLNTGELFF
. TRBJ1-2 TRBV6-1 . TGTGCCAGCAGTGAAGCGAACAGGCCGGTTCCCTTC CASSEANRPVPF
few TRBJ1-2 TRBV20-1 TRBD1 TGCAGTGCGTCTCCGGGACAGGGGTCGTATGGCTACACCTTC CSASPGQGSYGYTF
few TRBJ1-2 TRBV12-3/TRBV12-4 . TGTGCCAGCGATCCGGGGGACGGCTATGGCTACACCTTC CASDPGDGYGYTF
. TRBJ1-1 TRBV12-5 TRBD1 TGTGCTAGTGGCCGAGGGGGCGCTGAAGCTTTCTTT CASGRGGAEAFF
. TRBJ2-7 TRBV25-1 . TGTGCCACCAGTTCCGACCGGGGCGAGCAGTACTTC CATSSDRGEQYF
. TRBJ1-5 TRBV10-3 TRBD1 TGTGCCATCAGTGAGTCCTTAACAGGGGGCAGGCAGCCCCAGCATTTT CAISESLTGGRQPQHF
few TRBJ2-2 TRBV25-1 TRBD2 TGTGCCAGCAGTGAATTTCTAGCGGGGGACACCGGGGAGCTGTTTTTT CASSEFLAGDTGELFF
. TRBJ2-1 TRBV11-2 TRBD2 TGTGCCAGCAGCTTAGTTAGCGGGGGCAACAATGAGCAGTTCTTC CASSLVSGGNNEQFF
few TRBJ1-1 TRBV20-1 . TGCAGTGCTAGTGGGCGGCCAGCGAACACTGAAGCTTTCTTT CSASGRPANTEAFF
. TRBJ2-1 TRBV7-3 . TGTGCCAGCAGCCCAAGGGCAGGGTGGGGCAATGAGCAGTTCTTC CASSPRAGWGNEQFF
. TRBJ2-7 TRBV20-1 TRBD2 TGCAGCTCCCAGGAGACTAGCGGGAGTTACGAGCAGTACTTC CSSQETSGSYEQYF
. TRBJ1-1 TRBV20-1 TRBD1 TGCAGTGCTATCCGGGACAGGGGGAACACTGAAGCTTTCTTT CSAIRDRGNTEAFF
. TRBJ2-7 TRBV27 TRBD2 TGTGCCAGCAGAGGGACTAGGGGAAGGGACGAGCAGTACTTC CASRGTRGRDEQYF
. TRBJ2-1 TRBV9 TRBD2 TGTGCCAGCAGCATCGCCGGGACTAGCGGCGGGGAGCAGTTCTTC CASSIAGTSGGEQFF
once TRBJ2-4 TRBV29-1 . TGCAGCGTCACTCGGGGGGCGTCGGACATTCAGTACTTC CSVTRGASDIQYF
. TRBJ2-7 TRBV7-2 TRBD2 TGTGCCAGCAGCTTAGCGCTGGCTAGCGGCCGGGAGCAGTACTTC CASSLALASGREQYF
. TRBJ2-3 TRBV12-3/TRBV12-4 TRBD1 TGTGCCAGCAGTTTAGCGGGACAGGGGAGGACAGATACGCAGTATTTT CASSLAGQGRTDTQYF
. TRBJ2-1 TRBV10-3 TRBD1 TGTGCCATCGGGGCCGGGACAGGACTCTCCAATGAGCAGTTCTTC CAIGAGTGLSNEQFF
few TRBJ2-3 TRBV20-1 . TGCAGTGCTAGAGATGGGAGAGTAATAGATACGCAGTATTTT CSARDGRVIDTQYF
. TRBJ2-7 TRBV5-1 TRBD2 TGCGCCAGCTCAATTCGGACTAGCGGACCCTACGAGCAGTACTTC CASSIRTSGPYEQYF
. TRBJ2-7 TRBV3-1 TRBD1 TGTGCCAGCAGCTCGGGACAGCGACCCTACGAGCAGTACTTC CASSSGQRPYEQYF
. TRBJ2-5 TRBV12-5 . TGTGCTAGTGGTTTTTTAGGGGATCCTCAAGAGACCCAGTACTTC CASGFLGDPQETQYF
. TRBJ2-7 TRBV13 TRBD1 TGTGCCAGTAAGCTTAGAACTGCAGGGGGCTACGAGCAGTACTTC CASKLRTAGGYEQYF